This entry lists 23 T cell receptor beta chains sequenced from one sample in a study of cytomegalovirus exposure and HLA in healthy donors. Primers for the PCR totalled 60 Vbeta and 13 Jbeta. Clones were read by immunoSEQ multiplex PCR, and TCRdb kept only the in-frame ones, dropping some. The sample consists of approximately 160,000 clones, roughly 80% of them appearing once. The sample was PBMCs. The origin of the receptors is a young woman in good health and CMV-seronegative.

V gene TRBV11-3 combines with J gene TRBJ2-1; no definite D call. CDR1 SGHNT and CDR2 YENEEA come from the germline V gene. V was cut by 3 bases and J by 10 bases, with 10 bases left in between. The CDR3 runs to 12 residues. The CDR3 sequence: CASSFSLEEQFF. The CDR3 DNA reads TGTGCCAGCAGCTTTTCCTTAGAAGAGCAGTTCTTC.

In this sample, this clone turned up a few times. The chain carries TRBV6-1 and TRBJ1-4, with D perhaps TRBD1 (5 bases). The CDR3 spans 14 residues. V lost 6 bases, J lost 4 bases, and 12 bases lay in between. The germline V gene has CDR1 MNHNS and CDR2 SASEGT. The CDR3 spells CASRPTAVNEKLFF. The CDR3, as DNA: TGTGCCAGCAGACCGACAGCCGTTAATGAAAAACTGTTTTTT.

The V call is TRBV6-5, the J call TRBJ2-1, with 9 positions matching TRBD1. Germline trimming cut 8 bases from V and 5 bases from J; bases unmatched to any gene: 7. Germline CDR1 MNHEY, CDR2 SVGAGI. The CDR3 extends over 14 amino acids. The CDR3 DNA is TGTGCCAGCCTACCGGACAGGGGAAACAATGAGCAGTTCTTC. It specifies CASLPDRGNNEQFF.

Only a few counts were recorded for this clone. The rearrangement joins TRBV11-2 to TRBJ2-7, with a weak D call TRBD1 (5 bases). Deletions cut 1 base from V and 2 bases from J, with 9 bases between. The CDR3 loop spans 14 amino acids. Germline CDR1 reads SGHAT; CDR2 reads FQNNGV. CDR3 bases: TGTGCCAGCAGCTTAGTGGCAGGGACCTACGAGCAGTACTTC. Residues: CASSLVAGTYEQYF.

The chain joins TRBV11-2 to TRBJ1-2; no clear D gene. Germline lookup yields CDR1 SGHAT and CDR2 FQNNGV. This CDR3 spans 15 amino acids. Trimming pared 2 bases from V and 8 bases from J, leaving 18 bases between. CDR3 coding DNA: TGTGCCAGCAGCTTAACTCCCCGATCTCCGGAGGGCTACACCTTC. Translation: CASSLTPRSPEGYTF.

The V and J genes are TRBV7-6 and TRBJ2-1; 9 bases are shared with TRBD2. V shed 2 bases and J 8 bases; nucleotides not matched to a gene: 10. From germline, CDR1 is SGHVS and CDR2 FNYEAQ. The CDR3 runs to 16 residues. For the CDR3, the DNA is TGTGCCAGCAGCTTAAAGGCTAGCGGGGTGTGGGATGAGCAGTTCTTC. It specifies CASSLKASGVWDEQFF.

The chain has TRBV5-1 and TRBJ2-1; 10 bases align to TRBD2. CDR1 and CDR2 from the germline V gene are SGHRS and YFSETQ. Trimming removed 3 bases from V and 0 bases from J; junction bases left unmatched: 9. The CDR3 is 18 amino acids. The chain's CDR3 is CASSSRTSGQSSYNEQFF. The CDR3 coding sequence is TGCGCCAGCAGCTCCCGGACTAGCGGACAGAGCTCCTACAATGAGCAGTTCTTC.

The chain links TRBV28 to TRBJ2-5; 11 bases are a match to TRBD2. The CDR3 consists of 17 residues. V was pared by 2 bases and J by 0 bases, with 5 bases of the junction left unmatched. CDR1 MDHEN and CDR2 SYDVKM come from the germline V gene. The DNA for the CDR3 is TGTGCCAGCAGTTTACCGGGACTAGCGGAACACCAAGAGACCCAGTACTTC. Encoded protein: CASSLPGLAEHQETQYF.

The rearrangement links TRBV19 to TRBJ1-1; weak D call: TRBD1 (6 bases). The germline V and J ends were trimmed by 5 bases and 1 base, with 11 bases remaining between them. This CDR3 contains 14 residues. Per germline, CDR1 LNHDA and CDR2 SQIVND (reference sequence). Here the CDR3 DNA reads TGTGCCAGTAGTCCCGGGACATCGAACACTGAAGCTTTCTTT. Its translation: CASSPGTSNTEAFF.

The CDR3 sequence: CASSLGQAYSGNTIYF. The DNA of the CDR3 is TGCGCCAGCAGCTTGGGACAGGCCTACTCTGGAAACACCATATATTTT. The rearrangement joins TRBV5-1 to TRBJ1-3; tentative D call: TRBD1 (6 bases). This CDR3 comprises 16 residues. V was cut by 0 bases and J by 0 bases, with 10 bases left in between. Germline CDR1 is SGHRS and CDR2 is YFSETQ. Combining the CDR3 with reference TRBV5-1 and TRBJ1-3 gives the whole variable domain KAGVTQTPRYLIKTRGQQVTLSCSPISGHRSVSWYQQTPGQGLQFLFEYFSETQRNKGNFPGRFSGRQFSNSRSEMNVSTLELGDSALYLCASSLGQAYSGNTIYFGEGSWLTVV.

The genes are TRBV7-2 and TRBJ1-2; TRBD1 might be the D (6 bases). Germline-derived CDR1 and CDR2 are SGHTA and FQGNSA. The CDR3 runs to 15 residues. V lost 1 base and J 3 bases, leaving 12 bases between the germline ends. The CDR3 region has the DNA TGTGCCAGCAGCTTAGATAACAGGGATTACTATGGCTACACCTTC. Translation gives CASSLDNRDYYGYTF. Supplemented by reference TRBV7-2 and TRBJ1-2, the full variable domain reads GAGVSQSPSNKVTEKGKDVELRCDPISGHTALYWYRQSLGQGLEFLIYFQGNSAPDKSGLPSDRFSAERTGGSVSTLTIQRTQQEDSAVYLCASSLDNRDYYGYTFGSGTRLTVV.

The chain joins TRBV5-4 to TRBJ2-7; TRBD2 matches at 14 bases. Germline loops: CDR1 SGHNT, CDR2 YYREEE (reference sequence). V lost 3 bases and J lost 5; bases outside the gene matches: 4. There are 15 residues in the CDR3. For the CDR3, the DNA is TGTGCCAGCAGCTGGGGGACTAGCGGGAGCAACGAGCAGTACTTC. This encodes CASSWGTSGSNEQYF.

The chain combines TRBV19 with TRBJ1-2; 10 nucleotides line up with TRBD1. This CDR3 is built from 13 residues. From germline, CDR1 is LNHDA and CDR2 SQIVND (reference sequence). V was clipped by 5 bases and J by 5 bases; unmatched bases: 2. CDR3 protein: CASSVDRGYGYTF. In nucleotides, the CDR3 is TGTGCCAGTAGTGTGGACAGGGGGTATGGCTACACCTTC.

V and J are TRBV19 and TRBJ2-5, with 7 bases matching TRBD2. The germline V gene has CDR1 LNHDA and CDR2 SQIVND (reference sequence). The trim removed 5 bases at V and 4 bases at J, leaving 16 bases unmatched. The CDR3 spans 17 residues. In nucleotides, the CDR3 is TGTGCCAGTAGTGCTGAATCTAGCGGCGTACCACCAGAGACCCAGTACTTC. This codes for CASSAESSGVPPETQYF. The variable domain in full, completed from reference TRBV19 and TRBJ2-5, reads DGGITQSPKYLFRKEGQNVTLSCEQNLNHDAMYWYRQDPGQGLRLIYYSQIVNDFQKGDIAEGYSVSREKKESFPLTVTSAQKNPTAFYLCASSAESSGVPPETQYFGPGTRLLVL.

The chain has TRBV5-6 and TRBJ2-3; no definite D call. The CDR3 length is 14 residues. V lost 0 bases and J 7 bases, leaving 12 bases between the germline ends. Germline-derived CDR1 and CDR2 are SGHDT and YYEEEE. The chain's CDR3 is CASSLGVALNTQYF. The CDR3 nucleotides read TGTGCCAGCAGCTTGGGGGTAGCTCTGAATACGCAGTATTTT.

This clone was seen just once. In DNA, the CDR3 is TGCGCCCTAATACGGGATTTCCTAGAAGTCATCCCCCCGTATTTT. Translating gives CALIRDFLEVIPPYF. The chain couples TRBV5-1 to TRBJ2-3; maybe TRBD2 (5 bases). The ends were cut back, 10 bases at V and 14 bases at J, with 32 bases in the middle. Germline V gene lookup returns CDR1 SGHRS and CDR2 YFSETQ. The CDR3 sequence is 15 residues long.

The chain couples TRBV15 to TRBJ2-1; 7 nucleotides align to TRBD1. V lost 2 bases to trimming and J lost 2 bases; unmatched junction nucleotides: 9. The CDR3 loop spans 17 amino acids. CDR1 and CDR2 from the germline V gene are LNHNV and YYDKDF (reference sequence). The CDR3 loop is CATSRRYDRAAYNEQFF. DNA of the CDR3: TGTGCCACCAGCAGACGCTACGACAGGGCAGCCTACAATGAGCAGTTCTTC.

V and J are TRBV5-6 and TRBJ2-7; 7 nucleotides align to TRBD1. The V gene end was trimmed by 4 bases and the J gene end by 5 bases; junction bases not matched to a gene: 6. This CDR3 has 13 residues. Per germline, CDR1 SGHDT and CDR2 YYEEEE. The CDR3, as DNA: TGTGCCAGCAGCGAAACAGGGGCCAACGAGCAGTACTTC. It codes for CASSETGANEQYF.

V gene TRBV11-3 combines with J gene TRBJ2-7; 9 bases map to TRBD2. Unmatched junction bases numbered 7, after V lost 4 bases and J lost 3 bases. Germline V gene lookup returns CDR1 SGHNT and CDR2 YENEEA. The CDR3 consists of 15 residues. The CDR3 here is CASSSPGSGSYEQYF. CDR3 nucleotide sequence: TGTGCCAGCAGCTCCCCCGGTAGCGGGAGCTACGAGCAGTACTTC. Full variable domain (rest looked up from reference TRBV11-3 and TRBJ2-7): EAGVVQSPRYKIIEKKQPVAFWCNPISGHNTLYWYLQNLGQGPELLIRYENEEAVDDSQLPKDRFSAERLKGVDSTLKIQPAELGDSAVYLCASSSPGSGSYEQYFGPGTRLTVT.

The chain combines TRBV11-3 with TRBJ2-7, with 7 bases that match TRBD1. J was trimmed by 3 bases and V by 0 bases; bases with no gene match: 8. CDR3 length: 16 residues. The germline V gene encodes CDR1 SGHNT and CDR2 YENEEA. The CDR3 bases are TGTGCCAGCAGCTTAGAGGCCGGGACAGCCTTCTACGAGCAGTACTTC. It codes for CASSLEAGTAFYEQYF.

This clone was seen more than once but under ten times. The rearrangement uses TRBV5-4 and TRBJ2-4, with TRBD1 matching 9 bases. The V and J ends lost 3 bases and 4 bases, in that order; junction bases with no gene match: 2. Per germline, CDR1 SGHNT and CDR2 YYREEE (reference sequence). The CDR3 consists of 14 residues. CDR3 region: CASSSGTGKNIQYF. The CDR3 coding sequence is TGTGCCAGCAGCTCTGGGACAGGGAAAAACATTCAGTACTTC.

The chain carries TRBV28 and TRBJ2-5; no clear D. The CDR3 contains 13 residues. In germline, CDR1 is MDHEN, CDR2 SYDVKM. The ends were cut back, 8 bases at V and 5 bases at J, with 15 bases in the middle. The CDR3 protein is CASGSSERETQYF. The CDR3, as DNA: TGTGCCAGCGGTTCAAGCGAGAGGGAGACCCAGTACTTC.

In its sample, this clone was seen once. The CDR3 nucleotides are TGTGCCACCAGCAGAGATCTGGGGGCGAGCTACAATGAGCAGTTCTTC. Amino acids: CATSRDLGASYNEQFF. The chain uses TRBV15 and TRBJ2-1; a weak D match, TRBD1 (6 bases). The CDR3 runs to 16 residues. Germline loops: CDR1 LNHNV, CDR2 YYDKDF (reference sequence). V was shortened by 0 bases and J by 3 bases, with 12 bases between the two germline ends.